This T cell receptor beta chain was identified during a study of memory CD4+ T cells and cytomegalovirus serostatus. Germline lookup yields CDR1 SGHTA and CDR2 FQGNSA. Trimming left V 0 bases short and J 4 bases short, with 19 bases between. CDR3 length equals 18 residues. Original data processing: Out-of-frame sequences were removed, leaving about 2,300,000 distinct TCRbeta sequences. The repertoire was sequenced with immunoSEQ multiplex PCR; TCRdb's copy has only in-frame clones and lacks some. D and trimming were read from the DNA, whereas the V and J calls and clone size are those reported in that table. The table has around 53,000 clones, about four fifths seen once. Comment on this clone: Its antigen remains unknown.

Study outcomes and limitations: Of roughly 180 reported CMV TCRbeta sequences, about 67 were found in memory CD4+ repertoires. The CMV-associated TCR signature appears largely within the CD4+ memory repertoire.

The sort gate was single viable CD3+CD4+CD8-CD45RO+ cells for memory CD4+ T cells. This TCR derives from an adult in good health and CMV-seropositive. The sequenced sample was memory CD4+ T cells from blood. The V call is TRBV7-2, the J call TRBJ1-3; TRBD1 is a possible D gene (5 bases). The CDR3 DNA follows: TGTGCCAGCAGCTTAGCGGGGTCAAAGGGGAGCGGAGGAAACACCATATATTTT. This sequence encodes CASSLAGSKGSGGNTIYF.